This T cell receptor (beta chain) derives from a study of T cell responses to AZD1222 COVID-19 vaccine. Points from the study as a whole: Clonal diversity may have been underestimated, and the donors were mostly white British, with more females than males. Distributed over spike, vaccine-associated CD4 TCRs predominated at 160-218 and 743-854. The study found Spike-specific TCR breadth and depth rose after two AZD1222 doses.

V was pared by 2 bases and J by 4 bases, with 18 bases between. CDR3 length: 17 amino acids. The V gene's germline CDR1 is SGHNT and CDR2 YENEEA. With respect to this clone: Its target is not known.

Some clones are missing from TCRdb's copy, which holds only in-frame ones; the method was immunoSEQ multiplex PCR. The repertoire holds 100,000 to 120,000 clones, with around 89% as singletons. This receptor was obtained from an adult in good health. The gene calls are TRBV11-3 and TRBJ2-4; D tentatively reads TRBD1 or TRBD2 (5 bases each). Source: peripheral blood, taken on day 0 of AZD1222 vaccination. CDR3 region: CASSLSLGADQKNIQYF. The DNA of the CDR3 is TGTGCCAGCAGCTTATCCCTCGGGGCGGACCAAAAAAACATTCAGTACTTC. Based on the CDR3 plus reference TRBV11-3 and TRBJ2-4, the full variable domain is EAGVVQSPRYKIIEKKQPVAFWCNPISGHNTLYWYLQNLGQGPELLIRYENEEAVDDSQLPKDRFSAERLKGVDSTLKIQPAELGDSAVYLCASSLSLGADQKNIQYFGAGTRLSVL.